The TCR gamma chain described here comes from a study of gamma-delta chains in newborns, infants, children. Study-level background: Microbial exposure reportedly drives polyclonal innate γδ T cell expansion after birth.

CDR1 is GITISATS and CDR2 is ISYDGTV in the germline V gene (reference sequence). This CDR3 has 13 residues. TCRdb re-called the reads with CATT. This sample has 3,000 to 4,500 gamma-chain clones; about 61% occur once, and the top ten carry approximately 15%. Notes on this clone: A much larger clone sits a single nucleotide away, making a read error possible.

What was sequenced was blood. The V gene is given as TRGV9, and no J gene call is available. This sequence originates from a child who was a newborn, infant or young child, either healthy, febrile or measles-vaccinated (not recorded which). The CDR3 loop is CALWEKNYYNKLF. The CDR3 coding sequence is TGTGCCTTGTGGGAGAAGAATTATTATAATAAACTCTTT.